A selection of T cell receptor beta chains follows, all from one sample in a study of blood T cell repertoires in COVID-19. Libraries were prepared by immunoSEQ multiplex PCR; TCRdb keeps only in-frame clonotypes and omits some of them. The sample contains around 43,000 clones, approximately 80% of which appear only once. Source material: peripheral blood. The receptors were sampled from a human donor in a cohort sampled during active COVID-19. Both conserved end residues are part of each CDR3. The order of the fields is J gene, V gene, clone size, D gene, CDR3 protein, CDR3 DNA. D genes are given only for firm matches. Expanded clones are given a class, and other clones once, few, many or no size at all.

j_gene: TRBJ2-7; v_gene: TRBV2; abundance: few; d_gene: NA; CDR3aa: CAITRRGSYEQYF; CDR3nt: TGTGCCATCACAAGGAGGGGATCCTACGAGCAGTACTTC
j_gene: TRBJ2-7; v_gene: TRBV28; abundance: NA; d_gene: NA; CDR3aa: CASTDWVTTEQYF; CDR3nt: TGTGCCAGCACTGACTGGGTCACCACCGAGCAGTACTTC
j_gene: TRBJ2-1; v_gene: TRBV7-9; abundance: NA; d_gene: NA; CDR3aa: CASNPAGHEQFF; CDR3nt: TGTGCCAGCAACCCCGCGGGACATGAGCAGTTCTTC
j_gene: TRBJ2-7; v_gene: TRBV12-1; abundance: once; d_gene: NA; CDR3aa: CASSFDRRRVQYF; CDR3nt: TGTGCCAGCAGCTTTGACAGGCGCCGTGTGCAGTACTTC
j_gene: TRBJ2-5; v_gene: TRBV19; abundance: NA; d_gene: TRBD1; CDR3aa: CASSILQGAVETQYF; CDR3nt: TGTGCCAGTAGTATTTTACAGGGGGCTGTTGAGACCCAGTACTTC
j_gene: TRBJ2-3; v_gene: TRBV29-1; abundance: NA; d_gene: NA; CDR3aa: CSVEGGGQAEDTQYF; CDR3nt: TGCAGCGTTGAAGGGGGGGGACAGGCCGAAGATACGCAGTATTTT
j_gene: TRBJ2-7; v_gene: TRBV5-1; abundance: NA; d_gene: TRBD2; CDR3aa: CASSLAPSGTGEQYF; CDR3nt: TGCGCCAGCAGCTTGGCCCCTAGCGGGACCGGCGAGCAGTACTTC
j_gene: TRBJ2-3; v_gene: TRBV6-2/TRBV6-3; abundance: once; d_gene: TRBD2; CDR3aa: CASSSLAGEADTQYF; CDR3nt: TGTGCCAGCAGTTCCCTAGCGGGAGAGGCTGATACGCAGTATTTT
j_gene: TRBJ2-1; v_gene: TRBV9; abundance: NA; d_gene: TRBD1; CDR3aa: CASSVSLRGSSYNEQFF; CDR3nt: TGTGCCAGCAGCGTAAGCCTCAGGGGGAGCTCCTACAATGAGCAGTTCTTC
j_gene: TRBJ1-2; v_gene: TRBV11-2; abundance: NA; d_gene: NA; CDR3aa: CASSPSPGHQENYGYTF; CDR3nt: TGTGCCAGCTCCCCCTCCCCAGGACACCAGGAAAACTATGGCTACACCTTC
j_gene: TRBJ2-3; v_gene: TRBV5-4; abundance: NA; d_gene: TRBD2; CDR3aa: CASSLALAGPTDTQYF; CDR3nt: TGTGCCAGCAGCTTGGCTCTAGCGGGCCCCACAGATACGCAGTATTTT
j_gene: TRBJ2-7; v_gene: TRBV3-1/TRBV3-2; abundance: NA; d_gene: TRBD2; CDR3aa: CASSQGGREDEQYF; CDR3nt: TGTGCCAGCAGCCAAGGAGGGAGGGAGGACGAGCAGTACTTC
j_gene: TRBJ2-5; v_gene: TRBV7-8; abundance: NA; d_gene: NA; CDR3aa: CASSTLTRDRETQYF; CDR3nt: TGTGCCAGCAGCACCCTCACGAGGGATCGGGAGACCCAGTACTTC
j_gene: TRBJ2-2; v_gene: TRBV30; abundance: NA; d_gene: NA; CDR3aa: CAWSGQGTGELFF; CDR3nt: TGTGCCTGGTCCGGGCAGGGCACCGGGGAGCTGTTTTTT
j_gene: TRBJ1-3; v_gene: TRBV12-1; abundance: NA; d_gene: NA; CDR3aa: CASNGGGSQGLSGNTIYF; CDR3nt: TGTGCCAGCAACGGGGGAGGTTCGCAGGGTTTGTCCGGAAACACCATATATTTT
j_gene: TRBJ2-5; v_gene: TRBV7-8; abundance: NA; d_gene: NA; CDR3aa: CASSLGREGTQYF; CDR3nt: TGTGCCAGCAGCTTAGGACGCGAGGGGACCCAGTACTTC
j_gene: TRBJ1-5; v_gene: TRBV4-1; abundance: NA; d_gene: NA; CDR3aa: CASSQDAGSSNQPQHF; CDR3nt: TGCGCCAGCAGCCAAGACGCAGGGTCGAGCAATCAGCCCCAGCATTTT
j_gene: TRBJ2-7; v_gene: TRBV11-2; abundance: NA; d_gene: TRBD1; CDR3aa: CASSLVGQGDNEQYF; CDR3nt: TGTGCCAGCAGCTTAGTCGGGCAGGGGGACAACGAGCAGTACTTC
j_gene: TRBJ2-3; v_gene: TRBV9; abundance: NA; d_gene: NA; CDR3aa: CASSVQGSTDTQYF; CDR3nt: TGTGCCAGCAGCGTGCAGGGTAGCACAGATACGCAGTATTTT
j_gene: TRBJ1-4; v_gene: TRBV18; abundance: NA; d_gene: NA; CDR3aa: CASSPSQEGLGEKLFF; CDR3nt: TGTGCCAGCTCACCCTCCCAGGAGGGTCTCGGAGAAAAACTGTTTTTT
j_gene: TRBJ2-7; v_gene: TRBV11-3; abundance: NA; d_gene: TRBD1; CDR3aa: CASSKDRDYEQYF; CDR3nt: TGTGCCAGCAGTAAGGACAGGGACTACGAGCAGTACTTC
j_gene: TRBJ2-5; v_gene: TRBV4-1; abundance: NA; d_gene: TRBD2; CDR3aa: CASSMGLARQETQYF; CDR3nt: TGCGCCAGCAGTATGGGACTAGCGAGACAAGAGACCCAGTACTTC
j_gene: TRBJ2-4; v_gene: TRBV7-2; abundance: NA; d_gene: TRBD2; CDR3aa: CASSLRSSGVAKNIQYF; CDR3nt: TGTGCCAGCAGCTTAAGATCGAGCGGGGTTGCCAAAAACATTCAGTACTTC
j_gene: TRBJ2-5; v_gene: TRBV30; abundance: NA; d_gene: NA; CDR3aa: CAWTGVGETQYF; CDR3nt: TGTGCCTGGACAGGGGTGGGAGAGACCCAGTACTTC
j_gene: TRBJ2-5; v_gene: TRBV30; abundance: once; d_gene: NA; CDR3aa: CAWSSGNKETQYF; CDR3nt: TGTGCATGGAGTTCAGGGAACAAAGAGACCCAGTACTTC
j_gene: TRBJ2-3; v_gene: TRBV7-2; abundance: NA; d_gene: TRBD2; CDR3aa: CASYGGGSRADTQYF; CDR3nt: TGTGCCAGCTACGGCGGCGGGAGTCGTGCAGATACGCAGTATTTT
j_gene: TRBJ2-3; v_gene: TRBV30; abundance: NA; d_gene: TRBD1; CDR3aa: CAWSGKEGQGRGDTQYF; CDR3nt: TGTGCCTGGAGTGGAAAGGAAGGACAGGGGCGCGGAGATACGCAGTATTTT
j_gene: TRBJ2-3; v_gene: TRBV9; abundance: NA; d_gene: TRBD2; CDR3aa: CASSVASGWGDTQYF; CDR3nt: TGTGCCAGCAGCGTGGCTAGCGGGTGGGGGGATACGCAGTATTTT
j_gene: TRBJ2-7; v_gene: TRBV10-3; abundance: NA; d_gene: TRBD2; CDR3aa: CAISDRLAGNPEQYF; CDR3nt: TGTGCCATCAGTGACAGACTAGCCGGTAACCCCGAGCAGTACTTC
j_gene: TRBJ2-7; v_gene: TRBV6-5; abundance: NA; d_gene: NA; CDR3aa: CASTFGGDLPEQYF; CDR3nt: TGTGCCAGCACTTTCGGCGGAGACCTGCCCGAGCAGTACTTC
j_gene: TRBJ1-1; v_gene: TRBV4-1; abundance: NA; d_gene: NA; CDR3aa: CASSQDMSRARAEAFF; CDR3nt: TGCGCCAGCAGCCAAGATATGAGCAGGGCTAGGGCTGAAGCTTTCTTT
j_gene: TRBJ2-1; v_gene: TRBV7-9; abundance: few; d_gene: TRBD1; CDR3aa: CASSTNPYRGHHNEQFF; CDR3nt: TGTGCCAGCAGCACGAACCCCTACAGGGGGCACCACAATGAGCAGTTCTTC
j_gene: TRBJ1-5; v_gene: TRBV2; abundance: NA; d_gene: TRBD1; CDR3aa: CASSQTGEDQPQHF; CDR3nt: TGTGCCAGCAGCCAGACAGGGGAGGACCAGCCCCAGCATTTT
j_gene: TRBJ1-2; v_gene: TRBV29-1; abundance: NA; d_gene: TRBD1; CDR3aa: CSLGGQGFGYTF; CDR3nt: TGCAGCCTCGGGGGACAGGGGTTCGGCTACACCTTC
j_gene: TRBJ1-5; v_gene: TRBV20-1; abundance: NA; d_gene: NA; CDR3aa: CSASSGGRRQPQHF; CDR3nt: TGCAGTGCTAGTAGCGGGGGTCGGCGGCAGCCCCAGCATTTT
j_gene: TRBJ1-4; v_gene: TRBV2; abundance: NA; d_gene: NA; CDR3aa: CASSQTGHEREKLFF; CDR3nt: TGTGCCAGCAGTCAGACAGGCCATGAGAGAGAAAAACTGTTTTTT
j_gene: TRBJ2-4; v_gene: TRBV7-2; abundance: NA; d_gene: TRBD2; CDR3aa: CASSPYGDSGDIQYF; CDR3nt: TGTGCCAGCAGCCCGTATGGGGATAGCGGGGACATTCAGTACTTC
j_gene: TRBJ2-7; v_gene: TRBV30; abundance: NA; d_gene: NA; CDR3aa: CAWSNPPSYEQYF; CDR3nt: TGTGCCTGGAGTAACCCTCCTAGCTACGAGCAGTACTTC
j_gene: TRBJ2-7; v_gene: TRBV7-2; abundance: once; d_gene: NA; CDR3aa: CASSSQQDYEQYF; CDR3nt: TGTGCCAGCAGCTCTCAACAGGACTACGAGCAGTACTTC
j_gene: TRBJ2-6; v_gene: TRBV7-8; abundance: NA; d_gene: NA; CDR3aa: CASSLLGSSGANVLTF; CDR3nt: TGTGCCAGCAGCTTACTGGGCTCCTCTGGGGCCAACGTCCTGACTTTC